The rows below give T cell receptor beta chains drawn from one sample of a study of PD-L1 blockade in urothelial cancer. Using immunoSEQ multiplex PCR, the repertoire was profiled, and TCRdb retains in-frame clones only, with some absent. The sample has about 49,000 clones; 79% are singletons. Here the sequenced sample was PBMCs, taken around atezolizumab (anti-PD-L1) treatment. These TCRs come from a man in his sixties or seventies with urothelial cancer. Both conserved end residues are part of each CDR3. A D gene is named only where the DNA matches it firmly. The size field is filled for only some rows; it gives once, few, many or a size class.

abundance: -
v_gene: TRBV11-3
j_gene: TRBJ1-1
len: 13
d_gene: TRBD1
CDR3aa: CASSSSGDREAFF
CDR3nt: TGTGCCAGCAGCTCTAGTGGGGACAGGGAAGCTTTCTTT

abundance: few
v_gene: TRBV5-4
j_gene: TRBJ2-7
len: 14
d_gene: TRBD1
CDR3aa: CASSLRDRRREQYF
CDR3nt: TGTGCCAGCAGCTTGAGGGACAGACGACGGGAGCAGTACTTC

abundance: -
v_gene: TRBV5-4
j_gene: TRBJ2-2
len: 16
d_gene: -
CDR3aa: CASSPPSGLNTGELFF
CDR3nt: TGTGCCAGCAGCCCCCCCAGCGGTCTAAACACCGGGGAGCTGTTTTTT

abundance: -
v_gene: TRBV7-9
j_gene: TRBJ2-7
len: 15
d_gene: -
CDR3aa: CASRSSGTPLGEQYF
CDR3nt: TGTGCCAGCAGGTCCTCGGGGACTCCACTTGGAGAGCAGTACTTC

abundance: -
v_gene: TRBV19
j_gene: TRBJ1-5
len: 13
d_gene: -
CDR3aa: CASSRRPNQPQHF
CDR3nt: TGTGCCAGTAGTCGGCGGCCCAATCAGCCCCAGCATTTT

abundance: once
v_gene: TRBV28
j_gene: TRBJ2-1
len: 16
d_gene: TRBD2
CDR3aa: CASSFAGREWDNEQFF
CDR3nt: TGTGCCAGCAGTTTCGCGGGGCGGGAGTGGGACAATGAGCAGTTCTTC

abundance: once
v_gene: TRBV10-3
j_gene: TRBJ1-2
len: 16
d_gene: TRBD1
CDR3aa: CAISPSHGQGGYGYTF
CDR3nt: TGTGCCATCAGTCCTTCCCATGGACAGGGCGGGTATGGCTACACCTTC

abundance: -
v_gene: TRBV5-4
j_gene: TRBJ2-5
len: 15
d_gene: TRBD1
CDR3aa: CASSRTGTGGETQYF
CDR3nt: TGTGCCAGCAGCCGGACCGGGACAGGGGGAGAGACCCAGTACTTC

abundance: -
v_gene: TRBV19
j_gene: TRBJ1-5
len: 14
d_gene: TRBD1
CDR3aa: CASSIRQGGQPQHF
CDR3nt: TGTGCCAGTAGTATCCGACAGGGGGGTCAGCCCCAGCATTTT

abundance: -
v_gene: TRBV19
j_gene: TRBJ1-5
len: 13
d_gene: -
CDR3aa: CASSIASGQPQHF
CDR3nt: TGTGCCAGTAGTATAGCGTCAGGTCAGCCCCAGCATTTT

abundance: -
v_gene: TRBV7-6
j_gene: TRBJ2-2
len: 16
d_gene: TRBD2
CDR3aa: CASSLGLAVNTGELFF
CDR3nt: TGTGCCAGCAGCTTAGGCCTAGCGGTGAACACCGGGGAGCTGTTTTTT

abundance: -
v_gene: TRBV28
j_gene: TRBJ1-2
len: 11
d_gene: -
CDR3aa: CASSLGRGCTF
CDR3nt: TGTGCCAGCAGTTTGGGCAGGGGCTGCACCTTC

abundance: -
v_gene: TRBV28
j_gene: TRBJ1-5
len: 13
d_gene: -
CDR3aa: CASLGGRREPQHF
CDR3nt: TGTGCCAGCTTGGGGGGGCGCAGGGAGCCCCAGCATTTT

abundance: few
v_gene: TRBV7-9
j_gene: TRBJ1-1
len: 14
d_gene: -
CDR3aa: CASSLVDRPFEAFF
CDR3nt: TGTGCCAGCAGCTTAGTAGACAGGCCTTTTGAAGCTTTCTTT

abundance: -
v_gene: TRBV28
j_gene: TRBJ2-1
len: 15
d_gene: -
CDR3aa: CASSLEGIVHNEQFF
CDR3nt: TGTGCCAGCAGTTTAGAGGGAATCGTCCACAATGAGCAGTTCTTC

abundance: -
v_gene: TRBV4-1
j_gene: TRBJ2-7
len: 15
d_gene: TRBD2
CDR3aa: CASSQASGSTYEQYF
CDR3nt: TGCGCCAGCAGCCAGGCGAGCGGGAGCACCTACGAGCAGTACTTC

abundance: -
v_gene: TRBV4-1
j_gene: TRBJ1-2
len: 13
d_gene: -
CDR3aa: CASSQVGTEGYTF
CDR3nt: TGCGCCAGCAGCCAAGTTGGCACAGAGGGCTACACCTTC

abundance: -
v_gene: TRBV28
j_gene: TRBJ1-5
len: 12
d_gene: -
CDR3aa: CASLTGWLPQHF
CDR3nt: TGTGCCAGCTTGACAGGCTGGTTACCCCAGCATTTT

abundance: -
v_gene: TRBV5-5
j_gene: TRBJ1-1
len: 14
d_gene: TRBD1
CDR3aa: CASSLQGESTEAFF
CDR3nt: TGTGCCAGCAGCTTGCAGGGGGAGTCGACTGAAGCTTTCTTT

abundance: -
v_gene: TRBV28
j_gene: TRBJ1-5
len: 14
d_gene: TRBD1
CDR3aa: CASSPDRGTQPQHF
CDR3nt: TGTGCCAGCAGTCCGGACAGGGGGACTCAGCCCCAGCATTTT

abundance: few
v_gene: TRBV5-6
j_gene: TRBJ1-5
len: 14
d_gene: TRBD1
CDR3aa: CASSFGQGNQPQHF
CDR3nt: TGTGCCAGCAGCTTCGGACAGGGGAATCAGCCCCAGCATTTT

abundance: -
v_gene: TRBV5-4
j_gene: TRBJ2-3
len: 14
d_gene: -
CDR3aa: CASSLLGAADTQYF
CDR3nt: TGTGCCAGCAGCTTGCTTGGGGCGGCAGATACGCAGTATTTT

abundance: once
v_gene: TRBV19
j_gene: TRBJ2-7
len: 15
d_gene: -
CDR3aa: CATQQFATAIYEQYF
CDR3nt: TGTGCCACCCAGCAGTTCGCGACAGCGATCTACGAGCAGTACTTC

abundance: -
v_gene: TRBV4-1
j_gene: TRBJ1-2
len: 16
d_gene: TRBD1
CDR3aa: CASSQEEIGGLYGYTF
CDR3nt: TGCGCCAGCAGCCAAGAGGAGATAGGGGGCCTCTATGGCTACACCTTC

abundance: -
v_gene: TRBV7-9
j_gene: TRBJ2-7
len: 16
d_gene: TRBD2
CDR3aa: CASSLDLAGVSYEQYF
CDR3nt: TGTGCCAGCAGCTTAGATTTGGCGGGAGTATCCTACGAGCAGTACTTC

abundance: -
v_gene: TRBV5-1
j_gene: TRBJ2-3
len: 14
d_gene: -
CDR3aa: CASSLVPSTDTQYF
CDR3nt: TGCGCCAGCAGCTTGGTTCCTAGCACAGATACGCAGTATTTT

abundance: -
v_gene: TRBV6-5
j_gene: TRBJ1-1
len: 14
d_gene: -
CDR3aa: CASSYSTGNTEAFF
CDR3nt: TGTGCCAGCAGTTACTCTACAGGAAACACTGAAGCTTTCTTT

abundance: -
v_gene: TRBV28
j_gene: TRBJ1-4
len: 14
d_gene: -
CDR3aa: CASSQTGDNEKLFF
CDR3nt: TGTGCCAGCAGCCAAACAGGAGATAATGAAAAACTGTTTTTT

abundance: once
v_gene: TRBV2
j_gene: TRBJ2-7
len: 15
d_gene: TRBD1
CDR3aa: CASSETPGQGVIQYF
CDR3nt: TGTGCCAGCAGTGAAACACCGGGACAGGGTGTGATCCAGTACTTC

abundance: -
v_gene: TRBV5-4
j_gene: TRBJ2-2
len: 13
d_gene: -
CDR3aa: CASSFTAIGELFF
CDR3nt: TGTGCCAGCAGCTTTACTGCCATAGGGGAGCTGTTTTTT

abundance: -
v_gene: TRBV5-4
j_gene: TRBJ2-7
len: 16
d_gene: TRBD2
CDR3aa: CASSMGGSGSSYEQYF
CDR3nt: TGTGCCAGCAGCATGGGAGGTAGCGGGAGCTCCTACGAGCAGTACTTC

abundance: -
v_gene: TRBV2
j_gene: TRBJ2-3
len: 14
d_gene: TRBD1
CDR3aa: CASSQDRVGDTQYF
CDR3nt: TGTGCCAGCAGTCAAGACAGGGTTGGAGATACGCAGTATTTT

abundance: -
v_gene: TRBV10-2
j_gene: TRBJ1-1
len: 14
d_gene: -
CDR3aa: CASSGPGQNTEAFF
CDR3nt: TGCGCCAGCAGCGGACCTGGACAGAACACTGAAGCTTTCTTT